Presented here are 9 T cell receptor beta chains from one specimen sequenced in a study of follicular helper T cells after annual influenza vaccination. Time point specified: 2015-2016 season, pre-vaccination. The data were produced by immunoSEQ multiplex PCR, yet TCRdb's version contains in-frame clones alone and is incomplete. The sample has roughly 4,600 clones, under 90% seen once; the top ten hold roughly 2.2%. This material consisted of CXCR5+ CD38- circulating T follicular helper cells from blood, taken on the day of influenza vaccination. Stated subset: circulating Tfh, non-naive CD4+CXCR5+PD-1+ (ICOS+CD38+ or ICOS-CD38-). Receptors were obtained from an adult who received the influenza vaccine.

The rearrangement links TRBV7-6 to TRBJ2-5, with a tentative D call TRBD1 (5 bases). There are 15 residues in the CDR3. V was shortened by 5 bases and J by 5 bases, with 18 bases between the two germline ends. Germline-derived CDR1 and CDR2 are SGHVS and FNYEAQ. The CDR3 DNA follows: TGTGCCAGCAGCCGACAGATGGCAGCCGGCGAGACCCAGTACTTC. This encodes CASSRQMAAGETQYF. Combining the CDR3 with reference TRBV7-6 and TRBJ2-5 gives the whole variable domain GAGVSQSPRYKVTKRGQDVALRCDPISGHVSLYWYRQALGQGPEFLTYFNYEAQQDKSGLPNDRFSAERPEGSISTLTIQRTEQRDSAMYRCASSRQMAAGETQYFGPGTRLLVL.

The chain links TRBV6-1 to TRBJ1-4; TRBD1 matches 7 bases. Trimming removed 6 bases from V and 4 bases from J; junction bases left unmatched: 5. In germline, CDR1 is MNHNS, CDR2 SASEGT. The CDR3 loop spans 14 amino acids. The CDR3 loop reads CASSSGQVNEKLFF. For the CDR3, the DNA is TGTGCCAGCAGCTCCGGACAGGTTAATGAAAAACTGTTTTTT.

This clone showed up just once. The V call is TRBV20-1, the J call TRBJ2-3, with TRBD1 as a possible D gene (6 bases). The CDR3 is made up of 11 amino acids. Germline CDR1 DFQATT, CDR2 SNEGSKA (reference sequence). V was trimmed by 2 bases and J by 6 bases, leaving 6 bases between them. CDR3 bases: TGCAGTGCTAGAACAGGGGATACGCAGTATTTT. It specifies CSARTGDTQYF.

The chain is built from TRBV4-3 and TRBJ2-3; 7 positions match TRBD2. The trim removed 0 bases at V and 9 bases at J, leaving 12 bases unmatched. There are 16 residues in the CDR3. In germline, CDR1 is LGHNA, CDR2 YSLEER. The CDR3 reads CASSQDPGPTGGTQYF. In DNA, the CDR3 is TGCGCCAGCAGCCAAGATCCGGGTCCCACCGGGGGGACGCAGTATTTT.

The chain couples TRBV7-3 to TRBJ2-3; 11 bases are shared with TRBD2. Trimming took 6 bases from V and 2 from J; bases not matched to a gene: 7. The length of the CDR3 is 16 residues. Germline values: CDR1 SGHTA, CDR2 FQGTGA. In DNA form, the CDR3 reads TGTGCCAGCAGGTCCGGACTAGCGGGCCTCACAGATACGCAGTATTTT. This encodes CASRSGLAGLTDTQYF.

The chain joins TRBV18 to TRBJ2-3; D gene ambiguous. V was shortened by 0 bases and J by 4 bases, with 17 bases between the two germline ends. Germline V gene lookup returns CDR1 KGHSH and CDR2 LQKENI. The CDR3 totals 17 residues. CDR3 in amino acids: CASSPPGRLLSADTQYF. Written as DNA, the CDR3 is TGTGCCAGCTCACCACCGGGCCGCCTACTCAGCGCAGATACGCAGTATTTT.

This chain connects TRBV7-2 to TRBJ2-3; the D gene is possibly TRBD1 (6 bases). This CDR3 spans 15 amino acids. Trimming took off 6 bases at V and 3 bases at J, with 16 bases between the two ends. Germline V gives CDR1 SGHTA, CDR2 FQGNSA. CDR3 protein: CASRGDRRKTDTQYF. CDR3 in DNA: TGTGCCAGCAGAGGAGACAGGCGCAAAACAGATACGCAGTATTTT. The full variable domain, completed using reference TRBV7-2 and TRBJ2-3, is GAGVSQSPSNKVTEKGKDVELRCDPISGHTALYWYRQSLGQGLEFLIYFQGNSAPDKSGLPSDRFSAERTGGSVSTLTIQRTQQEDSAVYLCASRGDRRKTDTQYFGPGTRLTVL.

The rearrangement uses TRBV5-1 and TRBJ2-4, with 13 bases matching TRBD2. CDR3 length: 20 residues. Germline values: CDR1 SGHRS, CDR2 YFSETQ. V lost 0 bases and J lost 0; bases outside the gene matches: 9. CDR3 in amino acids: CASSLEAGTSGALAKNIQYF. In nucleotides, the CDR3 is TGCGCCAGCAGCTTGGAGGCGGGGACTAGCGGGGCTCTAGCCAAAAACATTCAGTACTTC.

This clone was found once. This rearrangement joins TRBV10-3 to TRBJ1-1, with 7 bases identical to TRBD1. Germline lookup yields CDR1 ENHRY and CDR2 SYGVKD. The CDR3 runs to 15 residues. J was trimmed by 1 base and V by 7 bases; bases with no gene match: 9. The CDR3 region is CAITNKGQPNTEAFF. The CDR3, as DNA: TGTGCCATCACCAATAAGGGACAGCCGAACACTGAAGCTTTCTTT.